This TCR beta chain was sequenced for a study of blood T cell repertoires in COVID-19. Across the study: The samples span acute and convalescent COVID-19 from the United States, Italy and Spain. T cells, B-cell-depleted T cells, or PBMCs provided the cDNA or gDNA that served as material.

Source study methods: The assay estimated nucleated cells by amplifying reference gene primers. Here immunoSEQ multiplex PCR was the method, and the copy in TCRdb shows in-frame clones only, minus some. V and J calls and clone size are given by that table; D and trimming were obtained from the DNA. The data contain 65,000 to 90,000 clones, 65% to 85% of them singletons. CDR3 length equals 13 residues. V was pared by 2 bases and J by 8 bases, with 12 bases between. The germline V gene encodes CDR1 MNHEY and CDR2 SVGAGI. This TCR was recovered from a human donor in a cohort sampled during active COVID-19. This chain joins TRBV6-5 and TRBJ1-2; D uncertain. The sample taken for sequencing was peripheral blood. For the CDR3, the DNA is TGTGCCAGCAGTTACGGGTTGGCGGGGGGCTACACCTTC. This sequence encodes CASSYGLAGGYTF.